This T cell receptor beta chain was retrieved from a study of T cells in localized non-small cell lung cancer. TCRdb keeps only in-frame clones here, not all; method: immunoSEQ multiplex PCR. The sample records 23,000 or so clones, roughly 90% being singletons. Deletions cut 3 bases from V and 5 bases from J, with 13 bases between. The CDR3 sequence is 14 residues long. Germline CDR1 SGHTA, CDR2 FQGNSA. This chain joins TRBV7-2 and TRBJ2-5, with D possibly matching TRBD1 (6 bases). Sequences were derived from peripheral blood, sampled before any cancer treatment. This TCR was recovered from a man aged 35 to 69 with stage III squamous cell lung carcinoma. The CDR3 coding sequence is TGTGCCAGCAGCTTCGGACAGAATAGGGAGACCCAGTACTTC. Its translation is CASSFGQNRETQYF. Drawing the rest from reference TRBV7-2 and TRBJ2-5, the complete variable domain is GAGVSQSPSNKVTEKGKDVELRCDPISGHTALYWYRQSLGQGLEFLIYFQGNSAPDKSGLPSDRFSAERTGGSVSTLTIQRTQQEDSAVYLCASSFGQNRETQYFGPGTRLLVL.